The next 28 T cell receptor beta chains were all read from a single sample in a study of blood T cells in healthy people across ages. Through a sample-barcoded 5' primer and a J-beta primer mix, a second PCR was run for roughly 7 to 12 cycles. TCRdb reprocessed the 5' RACE reads via MiXCR and lists one record per CDR3 protein. Here the sample spans some 1.1 million distinct CDR3 sequences, around two fifths being singletons. What was sequenced was blood. These receptors originate from a man between 18 and 29 years old in good health.

The chain is built from TRBV6-6 and TRBJ2-7, with no clear D. Germline V gene data show CDR1 as MNHNY and CDR2 as SVGAGI (reference sequence). V was clipped by 5 bases and J by 7 bases, with 21 bases between them. CDR3 length: 15 residues. The CDR3 loop reads CASSPEAPSYNEQYF. The CDR3 bases are TGTGCCAGCAGTCCTGAAGCGCCGTCCTACAATGAGCAGTACTTC.

The chain recombines TRBV12-3 or TRBV12-4 with TRBJ1-5; TRBD1 matches at 10 bases. The J segment lost 0 bases and the V segment lost 6 bases, leaving 11 bases of the junction unmatched. The CDR3 totals 18 residues. The DNA of the CDR3 is TGTGCCAGCAGCCAGAGGGACAGGGGACCTGTTAGCAATCAGCCCCAGCATTTT. It yields the protein CASSQRDRGPVSNQPQHF.

In this sample, this clonotype turned up a few times. The chain couples TRBV5-5 to TRBJ2-7; TRBD2 might be the D (6 bases). There are 15 residues in the CDR3. V was pared by 1 base and J by 4 bases, with 15 bases between. The germline V gene encodes CDR1 SGHKS and CDR2 YYEKEE (reference sequence). The CDR3 sequence: CASSLLGSAGYEQYF. The CDR3 coding sequence is TGTGCCAGCAGCTTGTTAGGCAGTGCGGGGTACGAGCAGTACTTC.

The DNA for the CDR3 is TGTGCCAGCAGTTTCTTGAGGGGTACAACTAATGAAAAACTGTTTTTT. It codes for CASSFLRGTTNEKLFF. This rearrangement joins TRBV6-5 to TRBJ1-4, with a weak D call TRBD1 (5 bases). Looked up from germline, CDR1 is MNHEY and CDR2 is SVGAGI. The CDR3 loop spans 16 amino acids. V lost 4 bases and J 0 bases, leaving 12 bases between the germline ends.

This chain connects TRBV12-3 or TRBV12-4 to TRBJ2-3; D is undetermined. Between the trimmed V and J ends, which lost 2 bases and 8 bases, there was a span of 11 bases. The CDR3 runs 13 residues. The CDR3 loop reads CASSLTGLVTQYF. In DNA, the CDR3 is TGTGCCAGCAGTTTAACCGGCTTGGTTACGCAGTATTTT.

The rearrangement links TRBV25-1 to TRBJ1-4; D is possibly TRBD1 (6 bases). Looked up from germline, CDR1 is MGHDK and CDR2 is SYGVNS. The CDR3 runs to 13 residues. V shed 11 bases and J shed 8 bases, with 18 bases lying between them. CDR3 sequence: CAGATGSEEKLFF. Written as DNA, the CDR3 is TGTGCCGGGGCAACAGGGAGCGAGGAAAAACTGTTTTTT.

This clonotype was counted a few times. The chain combines TRBV7-9 with TRBJ1-5; D remains unclear. This CDR3 spans 12 amino acids. Germline values: CDR1 SEHNR, CDR2 FQNEAQ (reference sequence). The V and J ends lost 0 bases and 9 bases respectively, with 6 bases between them. The CDR3 nucleotides read TGTGCCAGCAGCTTAGCCGAAGGGCCCCAGCATTTT. This codes for CASSLAEGPQHF.

The chain links TRBV7-9 to TRBJ1-1; 7 bases fit TRBD1. Germline trimming cut 5 bases from V and 1 base from J; bases unmatched to any gene: 10. This CDR3 has 16 residues. From germline, CDR1 is SEHNR and CDR2 FQNEAQ (reference sequence). This CDR3 reads CASSKIQGLGNTEAFF. The CDR3 nucleotides are TGTGCCAGCAGCAAGATACAGGGGCTAGGGAACACTGAAGCTTTCTTT.

This clonotype was seen only a few times. The chain employs TRBV4-1 and TRBJ1-2; D is uncertain. In germline, CDR1 is MGHRA, CDR2 YSYEKL. Trimming took 1 base from V and 6 from J, leaving 12 bases between them. The CDR3 totals 14 residues. CDR3 in amino acids: CASSQVTGRDGYTF. In DNA form, the CDR3 reads TGCGCCAGCAGCCAAGTGACGGGAAGGGATGGCTACACCTTC.

This clonotype appeared a few times. The CDR3 sequence: CSATTGTAEAFF. The CDR3 nucleotides are TGCAGTGCTACGACCGGGACGGCCGAAGCTTTCTTT. The J gene is TRBJ1-1, the V gene TRBV20-1; the D gene is possibly TRBD1 (5 bases). V shed 4 bases and J shed 8 bases, with 14 bases lying between them. The germline CDR1 and CDR2 sequences are DFQATT and SNEGSKA (reference sequence). This CDR3 is built from 12 residues.

CDR3 nucleotides: TGCAGTGCTAGAGGGACAGGTCCTTATTCACCCCTCCACTTT. Translation gives CSARGTGPYSPLHF. The rearrangement links TRBV20-1 to TRBJ1-6; 7 nucleotides agree with TRBD1. V lost 1 base, J lost 8 bases, and 5 bases stayed unmatched. Per the germline V gene, CDR1 is DFQATT and CDR2 is SNEGSKA (reference sequence). The length of the CDR3 is 14 residues.

This clonotype was counted at least ten times. This chain joins TRBV9 and TRBJ2-1; 8 bases line up with TRBD2. V lost 3 bases and J lost 7; bases outside the gene matches: 12. The CDR3 consists of 16 residues. Germline-derived CDR1 and CDR2 are SGDLS and YYNGEE. The DNA for the CDR3 is TGTGCCAGCAGCGCCTCCGGGGGGGCTGAGGGTAATGAGCAGTTCTTC. Its protein product is CASSASGGAEGNEQFF.

In this sample, this clonotype turned up a few times. V is TRBV11-3 and J is TRBJ2-2; TRBD2 matches at 15 bases. The CDR3 is made up of 19 amino acids. The germline V gene encodes CDR1 SGHNT and CDR2 YENEEA. The ends lost 7 bases at V and 6 bases at J; junction bases unmatched: 15. The CDR3 DNA is TGTGCCAGCACCAATATGGGGACTAGCGGGGGGCCTGGACCCGGGGAGCTGTTTTTT. This codes for CASTNMGTSGGPGPGELFF.

This clonotype turned up a few times. The rearrangement uses TRBV4-1 and TRBJ2-3; D ambiguous. Germline assignment: CDR1 MGHRA and CDR2 YSYEKL. The CDR3 is 16 amino acids. V was clipped by 1 base and J by 0 bases, with 11 bases between them. DNA for the CDR3: TGCGCCAGCAGCCAAGCAGTTTTGTCTAGCACAGATACGCAGTATTTT. Amino acids: CASSQAVLSSTDTQYF.

About this clonotype itself: A read error may produce the germline difference seen at one junction end. The chain combines TRBV3-1 with TRBJ1-2, with TRBD1 as a possible D gene (5 bases). This CDR3 is 14 amino acids long. Germline V gene data show CDR1 as LGHDT and CDR2 as YNNKEL (reference sequence). CDR3 sequence (DNA): TGTGCCAGCAGCAAAGATGGCGTGGGGGATGGCTACACCTTC. Its translation: CASSKDGVGDGYTF.

The chain couples TRBV20-1 to TRBJ1-1; tentatively, D is TRBD1 (6 bases). Trimming took off 6 bases at V and 2 bases at J, with 13 bases between the two ends. This CDR3 is 13 amino acids long. Germline V gene lookup returns CDR1 DFQATT and CDR2 SNEGSKA (reference sequence). Here the CDR3 reads CSALKGDNTEAFF. The DNA for the CDR3 is TGCAGTGCCCTCAAGGGGGACAACACTGAAGCTTTCTTT.

The chain is built from TRBV20-1 and TRBJ2-7; perhaps TRBD1 as D (6 bases). Trimming shortened V by 3 bases and J by 5 bases, and 20 bases separated the two germline ends. This CDR3 region has 15 residues. In germline, CDR1 is DFQATT, CDR2 SNEGSKA (reference sequence). DNA of the CDR3: TGCAGTGCTAGGGGCCGGGACAAGGCCTACCACGAGCAGTACTTC. Protein sequence: CSARGRDKAYHEQYF.

Remarks on this clonotype: One end of the junction fails to match germline, which may point to a read error. The chain is built from TRBV4-2 and TRBJ2-1; TRBD1 aligns across 9 bases. The last part of the DNA fits TRBJ2-7 better; the J call may be wrong. In germline, CDR1 is LGHNA, CDR2 YNFKEQ. This CDR3 is 16 amino acids long. The CDR3 sequence: CTSSPHGTGLYNEQYF. The CDR3 bases are TGTACCAGCAGCCCTCACGGGACAGGGCTATACAATGAGCAGTACTTC.

The chain couples TRBV6-2 or TRBV6-3 to TRBJ2-1; D gene unclear. The CDR3 is 14 amino acids. Looked up from germline, CDR1 is MNHEY and CDR2 is SVGEGT. Trimming took off 8 bases at V and 5 bases at J, with 16 bases between the two ends. The CDR3 coding sequence is TGTGCCAGCGACCCCTCCGGGCGGAACAATGAGCAGTTCTTC. Translation gives CASDPSGRNNEQFF.

The chain carries TRBV4-1 and TRBJ1-2; D not resolved. Germline V lookup: CDR1 MGHRA, CDR2 YSYEKL. The V end was cut by 0 bases, the J end by 11 bases, with 13 bases between. CDR3 length: 13 amino acids. The CDR3 region has the DNA TGCGCCAGCAGCCAAGACGTCGGACGGCGATACACCTTC. It yields the protein CASSQDVGRRYTF.

V is TRBV3-1 and J is TRBJ2-5; 7 bases line up with TRBD1. CDR3 length equals 16 residues. Trimming at V came to 1 base and at J to 1 base, leaving 6 bases not matched to a gene. Per germline, CDR1 LGHDT and CDR2 YNNKEL (reference sequence). CDR3 in DNA: TGTGCCAGCAGCCAAGTCGTTCGGGACAGCCAAGAGACCCAGTACTTC. As protein: CASSQVVRDSQETQYF.

This clonotype was counted only a few times. The rearrangement joins TRBV25-1 to TRBJ2-5, with 9 bases that match TRBD1. Germline-derived CDR1 and CDR2 are MGHDK and SYGVNS. Germline trimming cut 0 bases from V and 2 bases from J; bases unmatched to any gene: 4. This CDR3 is 16 amino acids long. In DNA form, the CDR3 reads TGTGCCAGCAGTGAATACTCAGGGACAGGGCAAGAGACCCAGTACTTC. It translates to CASSEYSGTGQETQYF.

The sample holds a few counts of this clonotype. The rearrangement joins TRBV11-2 to TRBJ2-7; the D is unclear. CDR1 is SGHAT and CDR2 is FQNNGV in the germline V gene. This CDR3 spans 13 amino acids. V was trimmed by 0 bases and J by 4 bases, leaving 7 bases between them. The DNA for the CDR3 is TGTGCCAGCAGCTTAGAGTCCCCATACGAGCAGTACTTC. It codes for CASSLESPYEQYF.

The chain joins TRBV5-1 to TRBJ2-3; D may match TRBD1 or TRBD2 (5 bases each). The CDR3 has 12 amino acids. The germline gives CDR1 SGHRS, CDR2 YFSETQ. Trimming stripped 0 bases from V and 12 bases from J, with 11 bases between. DNA for the CDR3: TGCGCCAGCAGCTTGGCCGGGGACCTTCAGTATTTT. The encoded protein is CASSLAGDLQYF.

This clonotype was counted between two and nine times. The genes are TRBV12-5 and TRBJ1-5; no clear D gene. The V gene lost 1 base and the J gene lost 8 bases, with 9 bases spanning the gap. This CDR3 spans 13 amino acids. Germline V CDR1 and CDR2: LGHNT, FRNRAP. The CDR3 is CASGLGGGKPQHF. CDR3 sequence (DNA): TGTGCTAGTGGTTTGGGGGGAGGGAAGCCCCAGCATTTT.

The V call is TRBV7-2, the J call TRBJ2-4, with 8 bases matching TRBD1. The CDR3 sequence is 15 residues long. The V gene's germline CDR1 is SGHTA and CDR2 FQGNSA. V shed 6 bases, J shed 13 bases, and the junction held 17 bases outside the gene matches. The CDR3 reads CASSHDRDRYNEQYF. The CDR3 DNA sequence: TGTGCCAGCAGTCATGACCGGGACAGGTACAATGAGCAGTACTTC.

This chain's CDR3 is CASSKRGTGELFF. Written as DNA, the CDR3 is TGTGCCAGCAGCAAACGTGGCACCGGGGAGCTGTTTTTT. The chain is built from TRBV21-1 and TRBJ2-2. TRBV21-1 is classified as a pseudogene. The CDR3 has 13 residues.

As for this clonotype: One end of the junction is discordant with germline, which a read error may explain. The genes are TRBV27 and TRBJ1-2; 9 nucleotides agree with TRBD1. This CDR3 is 15 amino acids long. Germline-derived CDR1 and CDR2 are MNHEY and SMNVEV (reference sequence). The CDR3 nucleotides are TGTGCCAGCTCTAAGGGGACAGGGAGGCAATATGGCCACACCTTC. Its translation: CASSKGTGRQYGHTF.